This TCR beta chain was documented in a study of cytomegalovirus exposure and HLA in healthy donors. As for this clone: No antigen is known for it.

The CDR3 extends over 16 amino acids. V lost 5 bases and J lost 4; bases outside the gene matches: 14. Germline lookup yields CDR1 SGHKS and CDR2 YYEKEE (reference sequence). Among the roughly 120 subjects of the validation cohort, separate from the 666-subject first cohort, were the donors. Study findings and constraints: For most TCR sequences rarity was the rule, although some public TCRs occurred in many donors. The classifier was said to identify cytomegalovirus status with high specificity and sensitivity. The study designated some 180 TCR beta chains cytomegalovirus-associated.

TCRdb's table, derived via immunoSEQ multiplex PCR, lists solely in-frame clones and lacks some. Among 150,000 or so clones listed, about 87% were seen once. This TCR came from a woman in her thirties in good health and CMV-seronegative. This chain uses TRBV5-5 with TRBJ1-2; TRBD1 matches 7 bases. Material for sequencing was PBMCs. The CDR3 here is CASRDRLISVGYGYTF. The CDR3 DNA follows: TGTGCCAGCAGGGACAGGCTGATTAGTGTAGGCTATGGCTACACCTTC.